Listed below are T cell receptor beta chains from one sample, sequenced in a study of memory CD4+ T cells and cytomegalovirus serostatus. The method was immunoSEQ multiplex PCR; TCRdb's version includes in-frame clones alone and lacks a portion of them. The table lists approximately 50,000 clones, just under 80% of them singletons. The specimen sequenced was memory CD4+ T cells from blood. The receptors were gathered from an adult in good health and CMV-seronegative. Both conserved end residues are part of each CDR3.

j_gene	v_gene	CDR3aa
TRBJ2-7	TRBV6-1	CASSESQGSFYEQYF
TRBJ2-2	TRBV18	CASSPPGQSGGTGELFF
TRBJ1-4	TRBV6-5	CASSYSWGGTNEKLFF
TRBJ1-2	TRBV5-4	CASSPTRPWGYGYTF
TRBJ2-2	TRBV5-4	CASSLFSSGRGTGELFF
TRBJ1-3	TRBV5-1	CASSLDFGGTGNTIYF
TRBJ2-7	TRBV25-1	CASSEGTSFHTSTYEQYF
TRBJ1-1	TRBV28	CASIPLQGGGTEAFF
TRBJ2-1	TRBV30	CAWSGKRGLAGTNEQFF
TRBJ1-4	TRBV28	CASSEGGTGRNEKLFF
TRBJ2-1	TRBV5-4	CASSPKGGYGNEQFF
TRBJ1-2	TRBV5-6	CASSSRTSGYGYTF
TRBJ2-1	TRBV4-1	CASSQPGARRNEQFF
TRBJ2-5	TRBV18	CASSLEHGETQYF
TRBJ1-1	TRBV20-1	CSARFTEAFF
TRBJ2-4	TRBV2	CASSATTLAKNIQYF